Shown below are 17 T cell receptor beta chains from a single sample sequenced in a study of blood T cell repertoires in COVID-19. The method was immunoSEQ multiplex PCR; TCRdb's version includes in-frame clones alone and lacks a portion of them. The table has about 210,000 clones, 80% to 85% seen once. Specimen: PBMCs or T cells enriched from blood (not recorded which). These receptors were obtained from a woman aged 45-59 years with acute COVID-19.

Concerning this clone: A read error is possible here, since a much larger clone lies one base away. The chain combines TRBV11-3 with TRBJ2-1, with 10 bases fitting TRBD2. The CDR3 runs to 15 residues. CDR1 and CDR2 from the germline V gene are SGHNT and YENEEA. Trimming cost V 5 bases and J 0 bases; bases outside gene matches: 1. The CDR3 coding sequence is TGTGCCAGCAGCGCTAGCGGGAGCTCCTACAATGAGCAGTTCTTC. It translates to CASSASGSSYNEQFF. The full variable domain, in which reference TRBV11-3 and TRBJ2-1 provide the parts outside the CDR3, is EAGVVQSPRYKIIEKKQPVAFWCNPISGHNTLYWYLQNLGQGPELLIRYENEEAVDDSQLPKDRFSAERLKGVDSTLKIQPAELGDSAVYLCASSASGSSYNEQFFGPGTRLTVL.

The chain is built from TRBV7-8 and TRBJ2-7; perhaps TRBD2 as D (6 bases). The CDR3 is 15 amino acids. The V end was cut by 3 bases, the J end by 2 bases, with 14 bases between. Per germline, CDR1 SGHVS and CDR2 FQNEAQ. Here the CDR3 reads CASSFELAGTYEQYF. DNA of the CDR3: TGTGCCAGCAGCTTCGAACTAGCAGGTACCTACGAGCAGTACTTC. Supplemented by reference TRBV7-8 and TRBJ2-7, the full variable domain reads GAGVSQSPRYKVAKRGQDVALRCDPISGHVSLFWYQQALGQGPEFLTYFQNEAQLDKSGLPSDRFFAERPEGSVSTLKIQRTQQEDSAVYLCASSFELAGTYEQYFGPGTRLTVT.

The gene calls are TRBV28 and TRBJ2-1, with D possibly TRBD1 on 5 matching bases. Trimming shortened V by 5 bases and J by 3 bases, and 17 bases separated the two germline ends. Germline CDR1 MDHEN, CDR2 SYDVKM. CDR3 length: 16 residues. The chain's CDR3 is CASSLAGLRGYNEQFF. The CDR3 coding sequence is TGTGCCAGCAGTCTGGCAGGGTTACGAGGCTACAATGAGCAGTTCTTC.

This sequence joins TRBV6-2 or TRBV6-3 and TRBJ2-5; TRBD2 matches at 7 bases. Trimming cost V 6 bases and J 2 bases; bases outside gene matches: 9. CDR3 length: 15 residues. Germline lookup yields CDR1 MNHEY and CDR2 SVGEGT. CDR3 nucleotide sequence: TGTGCCAGCAGCGTTTGGGGGAGGGGTCAAGAGACCCAGTACTTC. Its protein is CASSVWGRGQETQYF.

DNA of the CDR3: TGTGCCAGCAGCCAACCGGGAACGAGCACTGAAGCTTTCTTT. This sequence encodes CASSQPGTSTEAFF. V usage is TRBV3-1 (or the pseudogene TRBV3-2) and J usage is TRBJ1-1; no clear D gene. The germline gives CDR1 LGHDT, CDR2 YNNKEL (reference sequence). CDR3 length: 14 residues. Deletions cut 2 bases from V and 4 bases from J, with 11 bases between.

The gene calls are TRBV3-1 (or the pseudogene TRBV3-2) and TRBJ2-1; 7 bases map to TRBD1. The CDR3 has 19 amino acids. Germline V gene data show CDR1 as LGHDT and CDR2 as YNNKEL (reference sequence). V was clipped by 2 bases and J by 5 bases; unmatched bases: 18. The chain's CDR3 is CASSQNRRKTGVNHNEQFF. CDR3 coding DNA: TGTGCCAGCAGCCAAAACCGCCGGAAAACAGGGGTCAATCACAATGAGCAGTTCTTC.

The chain joins TRBV29-1 to TRBJ2-1; TRBD2 agrees at 9 bases. CDR1 SQVTM and CDR2 ANQGSEA come from the germline V gene. V shed 3 bases, J shed 2 bases, and the junction held 2 bases outside the gene matches. The CDR3 covers 14 residues. CDR3 region: CSVDQRGAYNEQFF. DNA of the CDR3: TGCAGCGTTGACCAGCGGGGGGCCTACAATGAGCAGTTCTTC.

The chain couples TRBV21-1 to TRBJ2-1; the table names TRBD2, a call not compared with the DNA. TRBV21-1 is annotated as a pseudogene. The CDR3 has 18 amino acids. The CDR3 sequence: CASSKLDELADSYNEQFF. CDR3 in DNA: TGTGCCAGCAGCAAACTTGACGAACTAGCGGACTCCTACAATGAGCAGTTCTTC.

This rearrangement joins TRBV30 to TRBJ2-1, with D uncertain. This CDR3 contains 12 residues. In germline, CDR1 is GTSNPN, CDR2 SVGIG (reference sequence). CDR3 bases: TGTGGAAGTAGTAGCTCCTACAATGAGCAGTTCTTC. This translates into CGSSSSYNEQFF.

The rearrangement joins TRBV2 to TRBJ2-7; the D gene is possibly TRBD2 (5 bases). Looked up from germline, CDR1 is SNHLY and CDR2 is FYNNEI. CDR3 length: 13 residues. V gave up 6 bases and J gave up 6 bases, with 15 bases separating them. The CDR3 here is CASRLGLGVEQYF. The CDR3 DNA reads TGTGCCAGCAGGTTGGGATTGGGAGTCGAGCAGTACTTC.

The chain has TRBV7-2 and TRBJ2-5; D ambiguous. The V end lost 1 base, the J end lost 5 bases, and 8 bases lay between the germline ends. Per the germline V gene, CDR1 is SGHTA and CDR2 is FQGNSA. The CDR3 sequence is 13 residues long. CDR3 bases: TGTGCCAGCAGCTTAGGTAGTTTCGAGACCCAGTACTTC. The encoded protein is CASSLGSFETQYF. The full variable domain, completed using reference TRBV7-2 and TRBJ2-5, is GAGVSQSPSNKVTEKGKDVELRCDPISGHTALYWYRQSLGQGLEFLIYFQGNSAPDKSGLPSDRFSAERTGGSVSTLTIQRTQQEDSAVYLCASSLGSFETQYFGPGTRLLVL.

The chain combines TRBV28 with TRBJ2-1, with D perhaps matching TRBD1 (6 bases). Trimming shortened V by 3 bases and J by 8 bases, and 14 bases separated the two germline ends. This CDR3 is built from 14 residues. CDR1 is MDHEN, CDR2 SYDVKM, per germline. CDR3 coding DNA: TGTGCCAGCAGTTTTTCAGGGGTTAAGGATGAGCAGTTCTTC. Amino acid sequence: CASSFSGVKDEQFF.

This chain links TRBV28 with TRBJ1-5; a possible D gene is TRBD1 (6 bases). Germline V lookup: CDR1 MDHEN, CDR2 SYDVKM. The V gene lost 8 bases and the J gene lost 4 bases, with 18 bases spanning the gap. The CDR3 has 15 residues. As DNA, the CDR3 is TGTGCCAGCCGGGGGGGGCTATGGGGTAATCAGCCCCAGCATTTT. Amino acids: CASRGGLWGNQPQHF.

This sequence joins TRBV24-1 and TRBJ1-5; 7 bases match TRBD1. Germline CDR1 and CDR2: KGHDR and SFDVKD. This CDR3 contains 14 residues. V shed 3 bases and J 6 bases; nucleotides not matched to a gene: 4. The CDR3 region has the DNA TGTGCCACCAGTGATAGAGGGGGCGGTCAGCCCCAGCATTTT. Protein sequence: CATSDRGGGQPQHF.

This rearrangement joins TRBV7-8 to TRBJ2-4; TRBD1 matches 9 bases. Unmatched junction bases numbered 10, after V lost 1 base and J lost 9 bases. The germline CDR1 and CDR2 sequences are SGHVS and FQNEAQ. The CDR3 has 16 residues. In DNA form, the CDR3 reads TGTGCCAGCAGCTTAGGGGCCGGGACAGGGAAAGTCATTCAGTACTTC. This sequence encodes CASSLGAGTGKVIQYF.

The chain uses TRBV27 and TRBJ2-1; TRBD2 matches at 7 bases. This CDR3 has 15 amino acids. V gave up 5 bases and J gave up 0 bases; unmatched junction bases: 4. CDR1 and CDR2 from the germline V gene are MNHEY and SMNVEV (reference sequence). In DNA form, the CDR3 reads TGTGCCAGCAGTCCTGGACTAGGCTCCTACAATGAGCAGTTCTTC. Encoded protein: CASSPGLGSYNEQFF.

The chain uses TRBV21-1 and TRBJ2-5; TRBD2 reflects the table's D call only, with no check against the DNA. TRBV21-1 is a pseudogene segment. The CDR3 has 16 residues. The CDR3 nucleotides are TGTGCCAGCAGCAAACACCACCGGGACTTTGAAGAGACCCAGTACTTC. Protein product: CASSKHHRDFEETQYF.